Each of the 7 T cell receptor beta chains below was sequenced from the same sample in a study of T cells expressing NK-cell markers. TCRdb reworked the 5' RACE reads into one entry per CDR3 protein, no DNA. Recorded for this sample: under 600,000 distinct CDR3 sequences. The sequenced material came from blood T cells: a sorted CD56 or NKG2C T cell subset, CD4+ or CD8+ T cells, or bulk PBMC T cells (not recorded which). Receptor source: a woman aged 45-65 years in good health.

The V and J genes are TRBV5-1 and TRBJ2-1. Per germline, CDR1 SGHRS and CDR2 YFSETQ. The CDR3 has 16 amino acids. The CDR3 loop is CASSWGVAALRNEQFF.

This chain uses TRBV11-2 with TRBJ2-7; TCRdb's D gene call, TRBD1, goes unchecked for lack of DNA. Per germline, CDR1 SGHAT and CDR2 FQNNGV. This CDR3 contains 15 residues. The CDR3 spells CASSLEWTGFYEQYF.

The CDR3 reads CASSPLLGNTIYF. This rearrangement joins TRBV6-5 to TRBJ1-3. Germline CDR1 and CDR2: MNHEY and SVGAGI. The CDR3 length is 13 residues.

The chain uses TRBV7-9 and TRBJ1-3; the D call of TRBD1 rests on TCRdb alone, since no DNA is present to check it. The CDR3 has 17 residues. The germline CDR1 and CDR2 sequences are SEHNR and FQNEAQ (reference sequence). The CDR3 loop reads CASSLVIPGQSGNTIYF.

The gene calls are TRBV3-1 and TRBJ2-7; TCRdb gives TRBD1 as the D gene, but with no DNA this cannot be confirmed. Germline lookup yields CDR1 LGHDT and CDR2 YNNKEL (reference sequence). This CDR3 has 15 amino acids. The CDR3 spells CASSLTPGGTYEQYF.

V usage is TRBV3-1 and J usage is TRBJ2-7; the D gene TCRdb calls, TRBD1, cannot be checked with no DNA. The CDR3 extends over 15 amino acids. CDR1 is LGHDT, CDR2 YNNKEL, per germline (reference sequence). The CDR3 loop is CASSQGTGETNEQYF.

The chain combines TRBV7-2 with TRBJ2-7; the D call from TCRdb, TRBD2, cannot be confirmed without DNA. CDR1 SGHTA and CDR2 FQGNSA come from the germline V gene. The CDR3 totals 15 residues. CDR3 region: CASSPQAEVAYEQYF. The full variable domain, with the rest looked up from reference TRBV7-2 and TRBJ2-7, is GAGVSQSPSNKVTEKGKDVELRCDPISGHTALYWYRQSLGQGLEFLIYFQGNSAPDKSGLPSDRFSAERTGGSVSTLTIQRTQQEDSAVYLCASSPQAEVAYEQYFGPGTRLTVT.